A single sample is the source of the 17 T cell receptor beta chains below, sequenced in a study of shared clonotypes between healthy human individuals. Clones were sequenced by immunoSEQ multiplex PCR, and TCRdb holds only the in-frame ones, with some missing. Found here are about 2.4 million clones, 80% to 95% of them singletons; the top ten hold more than 0.35%. The material sequenced was naive CD4+ T cells from PBMCs. Subset here: CD45RA+ positively selected. These receptors were collected from a man aged 18 to 35 in good health. Some clones in this sample may be carry-over from other donors' samples.

This clone has a single count. The chain carries TRBV6-1 and TRBJ2-5; TRBD2 might be the D (7 bases). With 3 bases removed from V and 0 bases from J, the gap between germline ends came to 23 bases. CDR1 is MNHNS, CDR2 SASEGT, per germline. The CDR3 spans 19 residues. CDR3 sequence: CASSEGRGGLLGYQETQYF. DNA of the CDR3: TGTGCCAGCAGTGAGGGGAGGGGGGGTCTTTTGGGGTACCAAGAGACCCAGTACTTC.

The chain links TRBV10-3 to TRBJ2-1; 12 bases match TRBD2. CDR1 ENHRY and CDR2 SYGVKD come from the germline V gene. V gave up 4 bases and J gave up 7 bases; unmatched junction bases: 8. This CDR3 is built from 16 residues. The CDR3 sequence: CAISAELAGGGNEQFF. CDR3 DNA sequence: TGTGCCATCAGTGCAGAACTAGCGGGAGGAGGAAATGAGCAGTTCTTC.

The V call is TRBV28, the J call TRBJ1-1; D gene uncertain. CDR1 is MDHEN, CDR2 SYDVKM, per germline. V dropped 3 bases and J dropped 5 bases, with 19 bases sitting between them. This CDR3 spans 16 amino acids. In DNA form, the CDR3 reads TGTGCCAGCAGTTTGGGCAGGTGGGGAGCTGGGACTGAAGCTTTCTTT. Translating it yields CASSLGRWGAGTEAFF.

This clone was seen once. The same CDR3 also results from other DNA sequences found in this sample. This chain links TRBV7-3 with TRBJ2-2; D is uncertain. The CDR3 has 15 amino acids. Germline CDR1 is SGHTA and CDR2 is FQGTGA. The V end lost 0 bases, the J end lost 0 bases, and 5 bases lay between the germline ends. The CDR3 region is CASSLTGTNTGELFF. As DNA, the CDR3 is TGTGCCAGCAGCTTAACAGGGACGAACACCGGGGAGCTGTTTTTT. The whole variable domain, filled in from reference TRBV7-3 and TRBJ2-2, reads GAGVSQTPSNKVTEKGKYVELRCDPISGHTALYWYRQSLGQGPEFLIYFQGTGAADDSGLPNDRFFAVRPEGSVSTLKIQRTERGDSAVYLCASSLTGTNTGELFFGEGSRLTVL.

In regard to this clone: Different DNA sequences within this sample yield the same CDR3. The chain employs TRBV2 and TRBJ1-1; 7 bases line up with TRBD1. The CDR3 sequence is 14 residues long. Per the germline V gene, CDR1 is SNHLY and CDR2 is FYNNEI. After removal of 4 bases from V and 0 bases from J, the junction contained 2 bases not matched to a gene. The CDR3 nucleotides read TGTGCCAGCAGTGGGCAGGGGGTGAACACTGAAGCTTTCTTT. Residues: CASSGQGVNTEAFF. Supplemented by reference TRBV2 and TRBJ1-1, the full variable domain reads EPEVTQTPSHQVTQMGQEVILRCVPISNHLYFYWYRQILGQKVEFLVSFYNNEISEKSEIFDDQFSVERPDGSNFTLKIRSTKLEDSAMYFCASSGQGVNTEAFFGQGTRLTVV.

CDR3 DNA sequence: TGCGCCAGCAGCTTGGCCCCAGGGGGCCAGAACACTGAAGCTTTCTTT. Its translation is CASSLAPGGQNTEAFF. The V and J genes are TRBV5-1 and TRBJ1-1, with 8 bases aligning to TRBD1. CDR1 and CDR2 from the germline V gene are SGHRS and YFSETQ. This CDR3 is built from 16 residues. V shed 0 bases, J shed 1 base, and the junction held 5 bases outside the gene matches.

The V and J genes are TRBV15 and TRBJ2-1, with 13 bases aligning to TRBD2. The length of the CDR3 is 17 residues. Germline CDR1 and CDR2: LNHNV and YYDKDF (reference sequence). V lost 0 bases and J lost 6; bases outside the gene matches: 5. CDR3 protein: CATSREVGLAGRNEQFF. DNA for the CDR3: TGTGCCACCAGCAGAGAAGTGGGACTAGCGGGACGCAATGAGCAGTTCTTC.

This clone was seen only a few times. The J gene is TRBJ2-3, the V gene TRBV11-2, with D possibly TRBD2 on 5 matching bases. Looked up from germline, CDR1 is SGHAT and CDR2 is FQNNGV. The CDR3 has 16 residues. V lost 1 base to trimming and J lost 4 bases, with 15 bases between them. Here the CDR3 reads CASSLARGIGSDTQYF. CDR3 nucleotide sequence: TGTGCCAGCAGCTTAGCCCGAGGGATTGGGTCAGATACGCAGTATTTT.

Only one count was recorded for this clone. Germline is not matched at one junction end, which may reflect a read error. The rearrangement uses TRBV7-2 and TRBJ2-1, with a tentative D call TRBD1 (6 bases). Per germline, CDR1 SGHTA and CDR2 FQGNSA. This CDR3 contains 16 residues. The CDR3 is CASSLGGIPSYNEQFF. The CDR3, as DNA: TGTGCCAGCAGTTTAGGGGGAATTCCCTCCTACAATGAGCAGTTCTTC.

The V and J genes are TRBV7-9 and TRBJ1-1; no clear D. CDR3 length: 14 residues. Germline V gene data show CDR1 as SEHNR and CDR2 as FQNEAQ (reference sequence). The V end lost 5 bases, the J end lost 4 bases, and 14 bases lay between the germline ends. CDR3 protein: CASSPVWRSTEAFF. The CDR3 DNA sequence: TGTGCCAGCAGCCCCGTTTGGAGGTCCACTGAAGCTTTCTTT.

V is TRBV7-2 and J is TRBJ2-1; 14 positions agree with TRBD2. V shed 5 bases, J shed 10 bases, and the junction held 10 bases outside the gene matches. The germline V gene encodes CDR1 SGHTA and CDR2 FQGNSA. The CDR3 is 16 amino acids. The CDR3 reads CASSPAGTSGRREQFF. CDR3 bases: TGTGCCAGCAGCCCAGCTGGGACTAGCGGGAGAAGGGAGCAGTTCTTC.

The chain combines TRBV29-1 with TRBJ1-1; weak D call: TRBD1 (5 bases). V was pared by 4 bases and J by 2 bases, with 14 bases between. The germline V gene has CDR1 SQVTM and CDR2 ANQGSEA. This CDR3 spans 14 amino acids. The chain's CDR3 is CSVVGRQTNTEAFF. CDR3 bases: TGCAGCGTTGTGGGGCGACAGACTAACACTGAAGCTTTCTTT. The variable domain in full, with the rest retrieved from reference TRBV29-1 and TRBJ1-1, is SAVISQKPSRDICQRGTSLTIQCQVDSQVTMMFWYRQQPGQSLTLIATANQGSEATYESGFVIDKFPISRPNLTFSTLTVSNMSPEDSSIYLCSVVGRQTNTEAFFGQGTRLTVV.

As concerns this clone: The sample carries other DNA sequences with the same CDR3. V and J are TRBV19 and TRBJ2-7; 9 nucleotides match TRBD1. The CDR3 extends over 13 amino acids. The germline V gene encodes CDR1 LNHDA and CDR2 SQIVND (reference sequence). Unmatched junction bases numbered 1, after V lost 3 bases and J lost 4 bases. CDR3 in DNA: TGTGCCAGTAGTATTGGGACAGGGTACGAGCAGTACTTC. Its translation: CASSIGTGYEQYF. The full variable domain, its missing parts supplied by reference TRBV19 and TRBJ2-7, is DGGITQSPKYLFRKEGQNVTLSCEQNLNHDAMYWYRQDPGQGLRLIYYSQIVNDFQKGDIAEGYSVSREKKESFPLTVTSAQKNPTAFYLCASSIGTGYEQYFGPGTRLTVT.

The rearrangement links TRBV10-1 to TRBJ2-3; no reliable D call. Looked up from germline, CDR1 is WNHNN and CDR2 is SYGVQD (reference sequence). V gave up 5 bases and J gave up 0 bases, with 15 bases separating them. The CDR3 is made up of 16 amino acids. The CDR3 loop is CASSPYLGISTDTQYF. The CDR3 nucleotides read TGCGCCAGCAGTCCCTATCTTGGGATCAGCACAGATACGCAGTATTTT.

The V call is TRBV5-1, the J call TRBJ2-5, with a possible D match to TRBD1 (5 bases). V dropped 0 bases and J dropped 3 bases, with 15 bases sitting between them. The CDR3 loop spans 16 amino acids. The germline gives CDR1 SGHRS, CDR2 YFSETQ. The chain's CDR3 is CASSLGDAGYEETQYF. The CDR3 DNA sequence: TGCGCCAGCAGCTTGGGTGATGCAGGGTATGAAGAGACCCAGTACTTC.

This chain joins TRBV9 and TRBJ2-3; 15 bases match TRBD2. This CDR3 contains 17 residues. CDR1 and CDR2 (germline): SGDLS, YYNGEE. V dropped 3 bases and J dropped 3; count of bases not matched to a gene: 5. CDR3 DNA sequence: TGTGCCAGCAGCGGGACTAGCGGGAGGGGGATGACAGATACGCAGTATTTT. This sequence encodes CASSGTSGRGMTDTQYF.

The chain uses TRBV5-1 and TRBJ1-2, with D possibly matching TRBD1 (6 bases). CDR1 and CDR2 (germline): SGHRS, YFSETQ. V was cut by 9 bases and J by 4 bases, with 19 bases left in between. The CDR3 runs 14 residues. The CDR3 sequence: CATRTALNSYGYTF. The CDR3 region has the DNA TGCGCCACCAGGACAGCTCTGAACAGCTATGGCTACACCTTC.